A selection of T cell receptor beta chains follows, all from one sample in a study of cytomegalovirus exposure and HLA in healthy donors. Some clones are missing from TCRdb's copy, which holds only in-frame ones; the method was immunoSEQ multiplex PCR. Here the sample spans about 140,000 clones, around 81% being singletons. The sample comprised PBMCs. The origin of the receptors is a man aged 40-55 years in good health and CMV-seropositive. Each CDR3 is given with its conserved first and last residue. Each record gives: clone size, V gene, J gene, CDR3 protein. Only part of the rows carry a size: once, few, many, or a class if the clone is expanded.

>.|TRBV27|TRBJ1-5
CASKSGTGVGQPQHF
>.|TRBV19|TRBJ2-3
CASSTDRGEFPSTDTQYF
>once|TRBV4-3|.
CASSHTTGTRFSEQYF
>.|TRBV7-2|TRBJ2-7
CAVAWTGGEQYF
>.|TRBV6-5|TRBJ1-6
CASSYRGGYSPLHF
>.|TRBV5-1|TRBJ2-4
CASSPGQGRSKNIQYF
>.|TRBV9|TRBJ2-7
CASSVQAGGFSSYEQYF
>.|TRBV6-1|TRBJ2-3
CASSERRTQYF
>.|TRBV4-3|TRBJ1-2
CASSPQTQVYGYTF
>.|TRBV5-6|TRBJ1-2
CASSFGSDMVGYTF
>.|TRBV6-6|TRBJ2-2
CASSQKGTGITGELFF
>few|TRBV6-6|TRBJ2-5
CASSSPGTGEYYQYF
>.|TRBV6-5|TRBJ2-2
CASRVGGHTGELFF
>.|TRBV6-1|TRBJ1-2
CASSVGVLGYTF
>once|TRBV19|TRBJ2-7
CASFPSSVVSYEQYF
>.|TRBV19|TRBJ2-2
CASSIRGSGELFF
>.|TRBV13|TRBJ2-3
CASSPLGSVTDTQYF